This T cell receptor beta chain was identified during a study of cytomegalovirus exposure and HLA in healthy donors. The donors were part of the validation cohort, which consisted of some 120 subjects and was separate from the first cohort of roughly 620 subjects. CDR3 length: 14 residues. Per the germline V gene, CDR1 is MDHEN and CDR2 is SYDVKM. V gave up 9 bases and J gave up 4 bases, with 19 bases separating them. Assay used: immunoSEQ multiplex PCR; TCRdb lists only in-frame clones, some missing. The table lists 60,000 or so clones, more than 85% of them singletons. The chain links TRBV28 to TRBJ2-7, with D possibly being TRBD1 (5 bases). Sequencing was done on a sample of PBMCs. The TCR was taken from a woman aged 30 to 39 in good health and CMV-seronegative. CDR3 residues: CASRTQTVSYEQYF. As DNA, the CDR3 is TGTGCCAGTAGGACCCAGACAGTAAGTTACGAGCAGTACTTC.